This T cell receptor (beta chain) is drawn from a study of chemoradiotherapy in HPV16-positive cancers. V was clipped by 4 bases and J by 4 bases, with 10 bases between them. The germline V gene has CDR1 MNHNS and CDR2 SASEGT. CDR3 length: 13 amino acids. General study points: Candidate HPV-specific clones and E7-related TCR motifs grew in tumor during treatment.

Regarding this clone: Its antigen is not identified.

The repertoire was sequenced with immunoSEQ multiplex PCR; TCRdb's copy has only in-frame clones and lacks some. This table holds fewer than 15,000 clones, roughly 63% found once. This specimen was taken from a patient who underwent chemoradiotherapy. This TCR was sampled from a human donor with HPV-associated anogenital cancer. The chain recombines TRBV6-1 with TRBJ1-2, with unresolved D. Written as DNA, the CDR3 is TGTGCCAGCAGTGTGGGCAGTCTCTATGGCTACACCTTC. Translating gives CASSVGSLYGYTF.